The entry below describes one T cell receptor beta chain. The data were taken from a study of shared clonotypes between healthy human individuals. In the study overall: CD4 naive and memory got three plates each, CD8 naive two, CD8 memory one.

The naive CD8 population came from CD45RO-negative cells selected for CCR7, without terminally differentiated effector memory CD45RA+ cells. Trimming removed 5 bases at V and 0 bases at J, with 11 bases between. Germline loops: CDR1 SEHNR, CDR2 FQNEAQ (reference sequence). The CDR3 runs 14 residues. Genomic DNA of each subset was evenly split across several immunoSEQ plates. Each PCR replicate from the sorted subsets contained around 0.2 ug DNA, which is some 31,000 T cell genomes. As handled by the study authors: Junction-only immunoSEQ sequences carried no quality scores, so filtering differed. The repertoire was sequenced with immunoSEQ multiplex PCR; TCRdb's copy has only in-frame clones and lacks some. The V and J calls and clone size were taken over from that table, and D and trimming were inferred from the DNA. The table shows approximately 1.9 million clones, with 93% occurring only once.

The TCR originated in a man younger than 30 in good health. Some clones in this sample may be carry-over from other donors' samples. The V call is TRBV7-9, the J call TRBJ2-7; D not certain. Sequencing was done on a sample of naive CD8+ T cells from PBMCs. The CDR3 bases are TGTGCCAGCAGCCAATCGGGCCCCTCCTACGAGCAGTACTTC. Translation gives CASSQSGPSYEQYF.